This entry lists 13 T cell receptor beta chains sequenced from one sample in a study of blood T cell repertoires in COVID-19. Using immunoSEQ multiplex PCR, the repertoire was profiled, and TCRdb retains in-frame clones only, with some absent. The sample carries over 300,000 clones, 86% recorded once. Sequencing input: PBMCs or T cells enriched from blood (not recorded which). The receptors shown here come from a woman aged 18-30 years who had recovered from COVID-19.

The V and J genes are TRBV18 and TRBJ1-1, with D unclear. This CDR3 has 15 residues. Trimming left V 0 bases short and J 1 base short, with 9 bases between. Germline V CDR1 and CDR2: KGHSH, LQKENI. CDR3 residues: CASSPPSQTNTEAFF. CDR3 nucleotides: TGTGCCAGCTCACCACCTTCACAGACGAACACTGAAGCTTTCTTT.

The chain employs TRBV30 and TRBJ1-3; D uncertain. Germline V gene data show CDR1 as GTSNPN and CDR2 as SVGIG (reference sequence). V was clipped by 0 bases and J by 0 bases, with 12 bases between them. The CDR3 consists of 16 residues. The DNA for the CDR3 is TGTGCCTGGAGTGTCCCCACTACACGCTCTGGAAACACCATATATTTT. Encoded protein: CAWSVPTTRSGNTIYF.

The chain has TRBV28 and TRBJ2-7; D possibly corresponds to TRBD1 (5 bases). The V gene lost 6 bases and the J gene lost 5 bases, with 11 bases spanning the gap. CDR1 is MDHEN and CDR2 is SYDVKM in the germline V gene. This CDR3 spans 12 amino acids. The CDR3 DNA reads TGTGCCAGCAGCCTGGACACCGACGAGCAGTACTTC. Amino acids: CASSLDTDEQYF.

This chain connects TRBV6-1 to TRBJ2-6, with D possibly matching TRBD2 (6 bases). CDR3 length equals 16 residues. Trimming cost V 1 base and J 2 bases, with 9 bases left between them. From germline, CDR1 is MNHNS and CDR2 SASEGT. CDR3 in DNA: TGTGCCAGCAGTGAAGTGGGAGGAGCTGGGGCCAACGTCCTGACTTTC. It yields the protein CASSEVGGAGANVLTF.

The chain employs TRBV3-1 (or the pseudogene TRBV3-2) and TRBJ1-6; D not resolved. The V gene lost 8 bases and the J gene lost 2 bases, with 10 bases spanning the gap. Germline lookup yields CDR1 LGHDT and CDR2 YNNKEL (reference sequence). This CDR3 region has 14 residues. This CDR3 is CASGRSAYNSPLHF. The CDR3, as DNA: TGTGCCAGCGGAAGAAGCGCCTATAATTCACCCCTCCACTTT.

The V call is TRBV19, the J call TRBJ1-2; 7 bases match TRBD1. The junction had 11 bases not matched to a gene; V was cut back by 4 bases and J by 3 bases. The CDR3 runs 16 residues. CDR1 and CDR2 (germline): LNHDA, SQIVND (reference sequence). The CDR3 coding sequence is TGTGCCAGTAGTAAACAAATGGTCACAGGGGACTATGGCTACACCTTC. This encodes CASSKQMVTGDYGYTF.

The V and J genes are TRBV5-5 and TRBJ1-1; D is possibly TRBD1 (5 bases). The V end was cut by 0 bases, the J end by 7 bases, with 13 bases between. The CDR3 consists of 14 residues. The germline V gene encodes CDR1 SGHKS and CDR2 YYEKEE (reference sequence). The CDR3 DNA follows: TGTGCCAGCAGCTTGGGGCAGGGCTCTTTTGAAGCTTTCTTT. Amino acid sequence: CASSLGQGSFEAFF.

The chain links TRBV6-6 to TRBJ2-1, with 7 positions matching TRBD2. The CDR3 is 16 amino acids. The germline CDR1 and CDR2 sequences are MNHNY and SVGAGI (reference sequence). Trimming removed 6 bases from V and 10 bases from J; junction bases left unmatched: 18. CDR3 coding DNA: TGTGCCAGCAGCCCCACCCTAACGGGAGGAGGTGGGGAGCAGTTCTTC. Translating it yields CASSPTLTGGGGEQFF.

The chain couples TRBV19 to TRBJ2-7; D possibly corresponds to TRBD1 (7 bases). The CDR3 extends over 15 amino acids. Between the trimmed V and J ends, which lost 3 bases and 2 bases, there was a span of 14 bases. Germline CDR1 is LNHDA and CDR2 is SQIVND (reference sequence). CDR3 region: CASSIDREEAYEQYF. In DNA form, the CDR3 reads TGTGCCAGTAGTATTGACAGGGAGGAGGCCTACGAGCAGTACTTC. Full variable domain (outside the CDR3, taken from reference TRBV19 and TRBJ2-7): DGGITQSPKYLFRKEGQNVTLSCEQNLNHDAMYWYRQDPGQGLRLIYYSQIVNDFQKGDIAEGYSVSREKKESFPLTVTSAQKNPTAFYLCASSIDREEAYEQYFGPGTRLTVT.

V gene TRBV7-3 combines with J gene TRBJ1-2, with a tentative D call TRBD1 (6 bases). The V and J ends lost 8 bases and 5 bases respectively, with 18 bases between them. This CDR3 is 14 amino acids long. Germline CDR1 and CDR2: SGHTA and FQGTGA. CDR3 DNA sequence: TGTGCCAGCTATACCGAAACAGGGAAGTATGGCTACACCTTC. This gives the protein CASYTETGKYGYTF.

The V and J genes are TRBV9 and TRBJ1-1; tentatively, D is TRBD1 (5 bases). Germline V gene lookup returns CDR1 SGDLS and CDR2 YYNGEE. The CDR3 totals 15 residues. With 3 bases removed from V and 4 bases from J, the gap between germline ends came to 16 bases. As DNA, the CDR3 is TGTGCCAGCAGCGCGTTCCAGGGAGGAAGCACTGAAGCTTTCTTT. The encoded protein is CASSAFQGGSTEAFF.

This rearrangement joins TRBV5-1 to TRBJ2-3; 13 nucleotides line up with TRBD2. Germline V CDR1 and CDR2: SGHRS, YFSETQ. The CDR3 is made up of 18 amino acids. The J segment lost 4 bases and the V segment lost 2 bases, leaving 10 bases of the junction unmatched. CDR3 loop: CASSLTLSTSGGPDTQYF. The CDR3, as DNA: TGCGCCAGCAGCTTAACACTATCGACTAGCGGGGGGCCAGATACGCAGTATTTT.

CDR3 loop: CSVTTGANTEAFF. CDR3 sequence (DNA): TGCAGCGTCACTACAGGGGCGAACACTGAAGCTTTCTTT. The gene calls are TRBV29-1 and TRBJ1-1, with TRBD1 matching over 7 bases. The V gene's germline CDR1 is SQVTM and CDR2 ANQGSEA. This CDR3 contains 13 residues. The V gene end was trimmed by 6 bases and the J gene end by 1 base; junction bases not matched to a gene: 5.